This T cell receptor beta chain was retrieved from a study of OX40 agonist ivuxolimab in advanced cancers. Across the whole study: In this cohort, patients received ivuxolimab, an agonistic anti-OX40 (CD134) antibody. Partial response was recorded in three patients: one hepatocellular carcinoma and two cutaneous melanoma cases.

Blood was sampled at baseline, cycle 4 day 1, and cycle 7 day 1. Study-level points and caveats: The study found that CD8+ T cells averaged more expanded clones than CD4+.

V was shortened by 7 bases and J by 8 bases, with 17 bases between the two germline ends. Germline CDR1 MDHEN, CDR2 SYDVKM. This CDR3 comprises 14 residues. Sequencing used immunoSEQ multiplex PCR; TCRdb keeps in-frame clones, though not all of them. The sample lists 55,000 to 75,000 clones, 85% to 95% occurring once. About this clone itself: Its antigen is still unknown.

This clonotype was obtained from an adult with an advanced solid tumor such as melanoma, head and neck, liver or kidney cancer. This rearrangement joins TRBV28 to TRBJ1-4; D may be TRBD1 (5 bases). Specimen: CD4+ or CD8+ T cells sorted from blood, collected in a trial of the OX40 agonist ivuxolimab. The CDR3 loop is CASNLPGGGEKLFF. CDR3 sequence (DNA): TGTGCCAGCAATCTCCCGGGGGGTGGGGAAAAACTGTTTTTT.